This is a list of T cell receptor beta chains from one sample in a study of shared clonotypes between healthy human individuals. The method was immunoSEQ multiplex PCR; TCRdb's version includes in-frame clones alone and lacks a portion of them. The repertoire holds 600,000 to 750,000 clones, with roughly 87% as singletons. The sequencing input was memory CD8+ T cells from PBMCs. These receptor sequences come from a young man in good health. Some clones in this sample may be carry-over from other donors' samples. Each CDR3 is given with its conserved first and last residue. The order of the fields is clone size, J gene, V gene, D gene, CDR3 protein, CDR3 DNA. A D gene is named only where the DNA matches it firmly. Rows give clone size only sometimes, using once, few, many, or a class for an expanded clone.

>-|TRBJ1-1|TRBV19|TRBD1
CASSRYNGQGPNTEAFF
TGTGCCAGTAGTCGGTATAACGGACAGGGGCCGAACACTGAAGCTTTCTTT
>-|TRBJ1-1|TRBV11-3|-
CASSSLTGNTEAFF
TGTGCCAGCAGCAGTTTGACAGGGAACACTGAAGCTTTCTTT
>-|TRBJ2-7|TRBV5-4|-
CASSLGGYEQYF
TGTGCCAGCAGCTTGGGCGGTTACGAGCAGTACTTC
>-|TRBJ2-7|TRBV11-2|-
CASSHQGRAYEQYF
TGTGCCAGCAGCCACCAAGGACGGGCCTACGAGCAGTACTTC
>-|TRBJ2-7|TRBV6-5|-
CASSYSGTISYEQYF
TGTGCCAGCAGTTACTCCGGGACCATCTCCTACGAGCAGTACTTC
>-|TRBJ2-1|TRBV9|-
CASSVGVSGYYNEQFF
TGTGCCAGCAGCGTAGGGGTTAGCGGATACTACAATGAGCAGTTCTTC
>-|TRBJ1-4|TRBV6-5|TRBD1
CATKQGATNEKLFF
TGTGCCACCAAGCAGGGGGCCACTAATGAAAAACTGTTTTTT
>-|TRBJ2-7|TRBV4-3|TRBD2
CASSQVAQDWRGSEQYF
TGCGCCAGCAGCCAAGTCGCCCAAGATTGGCGGGGGTCCGAGCAGTACTTC
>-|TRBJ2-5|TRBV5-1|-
CASSLFGQPVETQYF
TGCGCCAGCAGCTTGTTCGGACAGCCTGTAGAGACCCAGTACTTC
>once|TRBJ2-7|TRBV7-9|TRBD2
CASSFGTSIHEQYF
TGTGCCAGCAGCTTCGGGACTAGCATACACGAGCAGTACTTC
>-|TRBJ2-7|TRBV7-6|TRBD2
CASRNGARTSGSIYEQYF
TGTGCCAGCAGGAACGGAGCGAGAACTAGCGGGAGTATCTACGAGCAGTACTTC
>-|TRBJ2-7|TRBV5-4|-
CASSFWLPGAEQYF
TGTGCCAGCAGCTTTTGGCTCCCCGGCGCCGAGCAGTACTTC
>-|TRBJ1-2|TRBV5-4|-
CASSHDSVCTF
TGTGCCAGCAGCCACGACAGCGTCTGCACCTTC
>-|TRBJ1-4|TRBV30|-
CAWSDYQTTNEKLFF
TGTGCCTGGAGTGATTACCAAACAACTAATGAAAAACTGTTTTTT
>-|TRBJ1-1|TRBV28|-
CASSFSRPAEAFF
TGTGCCAGCAGTTTCTCCAGGCCCGCTGAAGCTTTCTTT
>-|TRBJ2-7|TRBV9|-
CASSSTPQQGYEQYF
TGTGCCAGCAGCTCAACGCCACAACAGGGCTACGAGCAGTACTTC
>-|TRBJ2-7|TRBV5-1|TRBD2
CASSHGTSGHYEQYF
TGCGCCAGCAGCCACGGGACTAGCGGCCACTACGAGCAGTACTTC
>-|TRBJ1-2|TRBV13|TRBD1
CASSLGEREGTDGYTF
TGTGCCAGCAGCTTAGGCGAAAGGGAGGGGACAGATGGCTACACCTTC
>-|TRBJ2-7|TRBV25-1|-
CASSEYGLGQGYYEQYF
TGTGCCAGCAGTGAATACGGACTAGGGCAGGGGTACTACGAGCAGTACTTC
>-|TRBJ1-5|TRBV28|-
CASSFGGRGGNQPQHF
TGTGCCAGCAGTTTTGGGGGGCGCGGGGGCAATCAGCCCCAGCATTTT
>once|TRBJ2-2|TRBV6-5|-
CASSPKLGGELFF
TGTGCCAGCAGTCCAAAACTTGGCGGGGAGCTGTTTTTT
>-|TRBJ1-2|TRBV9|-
CASSVGPGVPSNYGYTF
TGTGCCAGCAGCGTAGGTCCAGGGGTCCCCTCTAACTATGGCTACACCTTC
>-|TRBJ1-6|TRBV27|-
CASSLVTNSPLHF
TGTGCCAGCAGTTTAGTAACGAATTCACCCCTCCACTTT
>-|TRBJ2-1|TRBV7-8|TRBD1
CASTQPIGGFDEQFF
TGTGCCAGCACCCAGCCGATAGGGGGCTTCGATGAGCAGTTCTTC
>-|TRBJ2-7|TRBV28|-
CASIGSRFYEQYF
TGTGCCAGCATCGGTAGCAGGTTCTACGAGCAGTACTTC
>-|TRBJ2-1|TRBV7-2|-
CASSPVGSGSSYNEQFF
TGTGCCAGCAGCCCAGTGGGGTCAGGGAGCTCCTACAATGAGCAGTTCTTC
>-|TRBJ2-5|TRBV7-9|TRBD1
CASNTRQGPETQYF
TGTGCCAGCAACACCCGACAGGGTCCGGAGACCCAGTACTTC
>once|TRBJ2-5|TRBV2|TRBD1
CASSRGPKETQYF
TGTGCCAGCAGTAGGGGGCCTAAAGAGACCCAGTACTTC
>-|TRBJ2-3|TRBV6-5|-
CASSALGADTQYF
TGTGCCAGCAGTGCCCTGGGGGCAGATACGCAGTATTTT
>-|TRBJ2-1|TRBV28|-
CASSLISGLHNEQFF
TGTGCCAGCAGTTTAATATCGGGACTCCACAATGAGCAGTTCTTC